Presented here are 17 T cell receptor beta chains from one specimen sequenced in a study of blood T cell repertoires in COVID-19. TCRdb keeps only in-frame clones here, not all; method: immunoSEQ multiplex PCR. The data contain approximately 100,000 clones, 80% to 90% of them singletons. Source material: peripheral blood. Source of these receptors: a human donor in a cohort sampled during active COVID-19.

This clone was seen a few times. The V and J genes are TRBV5-4 and TRBJ2-2, with 7 nucleotides matching TRBD1. V dropped 4 bases and J dropped 3; count of bases not matched to a gene: 9. CDR3 size: 16 residues. Germline assignment: CDR1 SGHNT and CDR2 YYREEE (reference sequence). CDR3 sequence reads: CASSVKRDSYTGELFF. DNA of the CDR3: TGTGCCAGCAGCGTCAAACGGGACAGCTACACCGGGGAGCTGTTTTTT.

There are a few counts of this clone. This chain links TRBV28 with TRBJ2-4; tentatively, D is TRBD1 (6 bases). The V end lost 7 bases, the J end lost 3 bases, and 13 bases lay between the germline ends. Germline V lookup: CDR1 MDHEN, CDR2 SYDVKM. The CDR3 runs 14 residues. CDR3 amino acids: CASNFGQNKNIQYF. As DNA, the CDR3 is TGTGCCAGCAACTTTGGACAGAACAAAAACATTCAGTACTTC.

This clone turned up a few times. This chain connects TRBV11-2 to TRBJ1-6; 7 bases match TRBD1. The CDR3 is made up of 14 amino acids. The V and J ends lost 4 bases and 6 bases, in that order; junction bases with no gene match: 3. Germline V lookup: CDR1 SGHAT, CDR2 FQNNGV. CDR3 in DNA: TGTGCCAGCAGCTATGACAGGGCTAATTCACCCCTCCACTTT. This sequence encodes CASSYDRANSPLHF.

This chain links TRBV19 with TRBJ2-1, with D tentatively TRBD2 (6 bases). Trimming shortened V by 3 bases and J by 1 base, and 13 bases separated the two germline ends. Germline V gene data show CDR1 as LNHDA and CDR2 as SQIVND (reference sequence). There are 16 residues in the CDR3. DNA for the CDR3: TGTGCCAGTAGTATCGGAACTAGCCTGTCCTACAATGAGCAGTTCTTC. Translated: CASSIGTSLSYNEQFF. Together with reference TRBV19 and TRBJ2-1, the CDR3 gives the full variable domain: DGGITQSPKYLFRKEGQNVTLSCEQNLNHDAMYWYRQDPGQGLRLIYYSQIVNDFQKGDIAEGYSVSREKKESFPLTVTSAQKNPTAFYLCASSIGTSLSYNEQFFGPGTRLTVL.

This clone rates as medium-sized. This sequence joins TRBV2 and TRBJ2-7; a weak D match, TRBD1 (6 bases). Germline values: CDR1 SNHLY, CDR2 FYNNEI. The CDR3 sequence is 13 residues long. V was trimmed by 10 bases and J by 3 bases, leaving 16 bases between them. The CDR3 bases are TGTGCCAAAGCCAGGGACAAATACTACGAGCAGTACTTC. It yields the protein CAKARDKYYEQYF.

The J gene is TRBJ1-6, the V gene TRBV30; D not certain. The CDR3 totals 14 residues. Per the germline V gene, CDR1 is GTSNPN and CDR2 is SVGIG (reference sequence). V gave up 1 base and J gave up 7 bases, with 11 bases separating them. This CDR3 reads CAWSEALWNSPLHF. The CDR3 DNA reads TGTGCCTGGAGTGAAGCCCTATGGAATTCACCCCTCCACTTT.

On this clone: The sample holds other DNA sequences that translate to the same CDR3. The V and J genes are TRBV5-1 and TRBJ2-5; D is possibly TRBD1 (6 bases). The CDR3 totals 14 residues. Per the germline V gene, CDR1 is SGHRS and CDR2 is YFSETQ. Trimming removed 2 bases from V and 1 base from J, with 9 bases in between. For the CDR3, the DNA is TGCGCCAGCAGCTTAGGACAGTCCCAAGAGACCCAGTACTTC. This gives the protein CASSLGQSQETQYF.

The V gene is TRBV5-6, the J gene TRBJ1-1; 9 bases match TRBD1. Germline assignment: CDR1 SGHDT and CDR2 YYEEEE. After removal of 3 bases from V and 1 base from J, the junction contained 7 bases not matched to a gene. The CDR3 is made up of 16 amino acids. The chain's CDR3 is CASSYGTGQGNTEAFF. As DNA, the CDR3 is TGTGCCAGCAGCTACGGGACAGGGCAGGGGAACACTGAAGCTTTCTTT.

V is TRBV6-1 and J is TRBJ2-4; 8 bases agree with TRBD1. The CDR3 is 18 residues long. Germline V gene data show CDR1 as MNHNS and CDR2 as SASEGT. After removal of 4 bases from V and 0 bases from J, the junction contained 11 bases not matched to a gene. CDR3 nucleotide sequence: TGTGCCAGCAGTGGGGGACAGGTTGGGGTCCTAGCCAAAAACATTCAGTACTTC. As protein: CASSGGQVGVLAKNIQYF.

The chain employs TRBV7-2 and TRBJ2-7; 9 bases map to TRBD1. CDR3 size: 14 residues. V lost 5 bases, J lost 6 bases, and 8 bases stayed unmatched. Germline CDR1 SGHTA, CDR2 FQGNSA. The DNA for the CDR3 is TGTGCCAGCAGCGTCCGGGACAGGGCCACCGAGCAGTACTTC. Protein sequence: CASSVRDRATEQYF.

The chain has TRBV15 and TRBJ1-2; 8 positions match TRBD1. Germline V lookup: CDR1 LNHNV, CDR2 YYDKDF (reference sequence). V shed 4 bases, J shed 1 base, and the junction held 5 bases outside the gene matches. The CDR3 extends over 15 amino acids. CDR3 bases: TGTGCCACCAGCACCCGAGACAGGGGTAACTATGGCTACACCTTC. It is translated as CATSTRDRGNYGYTF.

The chain carries TRBV7-3 and TRBJ2-6, with unresolved D. CDR3 length equals 15 residues. Trimming shortened V by 5 bases and J by 1 base, and 9 bases separated the two germline ends. CDR1 is SGHTA, CDR2 FQGTGA, per germline. The CDR3 loop reads CASSASGSGANVLTF. CDR3 nucleotides: TGTGCCAGCAGCGCATCGGGTTCTGGGGCCAACGTCCTGACTTTC.

The V call is TRBV27, the J call TRBJ2-5; TRBD2 aligns across 12 bases. In germline, CDR1 is MNHEY, CDR2 SMNVEV (reference sequence). The V segment lost 6 bases and the J segment 5 bases; nucleotides outside the gene matches: 7. CDR3 length: 15 amino acids. The DNA for the CDR3 is TGTGCCAGCAGGGTGACTAGCGGGGGTTTCGAGACCCAGTACTTC. It translates to CASRVTSGGFETQYF.

This chain joins TRBV5-1 and TRBJ2-7, with TRBD2 identical over 8 bases. V was pared by 4 bases and J by 5 bases, with 11 bases of the junction left unmatched. This CDR3 comprises 15 residues. The germline V gene has CDR1 SGHRS and CDR2 YFSETQ. The CDR3 is CASSIGREVRDEQYF. DNA for the CDR3: TGCGCCAGCAGCATCGGGCGGGAGGTGAGGGACGAGCAGTACTTC.

This clone was picked up one time. The rearrangement uses TRBV7-2 and TRBJ2-5, with 9 positions matching TRBD1. The V and J ends lost 6 bases and 5 bases, in that order; junction bases with no gene match: 10. Germline V gene sequence: CDR1 SGHTA, CDR2 FQGNSA. CDR3 length: 15 amino acids. The CDR3 sequence is CASREQGAPGETQYF. DNA for the CDR3: TGTGCCAGCAGGGAACAGGGGGCGCCGGGGGAGACCCAGTACTTC.

The chain uses TRBV5-6 and TRBJ1-1; 9 nucleotides line up with TRBD1. Germline V CDR1 and CDR2: SGHDT, YYEEEE. V gave up 4 bases and J gave up 0 bases; unmatched junction bases: 4. The CDR3 contains 15 residues. The CDR3 DNA follows: TGTGCCAGCAGCGCCGGACAGGGGATGAACACTGAAGCTTTCTTT. This gives the protein CASSAGQGMNTEAFF.

The chain recombines TRBV7-9 with TRBJ2-5; D may be TRBD1 (6 bases). This CDR3 comprises 14 residues. Germline values: CDR1 SEHNR, CDR2 FQNEAQ (reference sequence). Trimming stripped 5 bases from V and 2 bases from J, with 12 bases between. DNA for the CDR3: TGTGCCAGCAGCGACCTCGGACAGCAAGAGACCCAGTACTTC. Protein sequence: CASSDLGQQETQYF.